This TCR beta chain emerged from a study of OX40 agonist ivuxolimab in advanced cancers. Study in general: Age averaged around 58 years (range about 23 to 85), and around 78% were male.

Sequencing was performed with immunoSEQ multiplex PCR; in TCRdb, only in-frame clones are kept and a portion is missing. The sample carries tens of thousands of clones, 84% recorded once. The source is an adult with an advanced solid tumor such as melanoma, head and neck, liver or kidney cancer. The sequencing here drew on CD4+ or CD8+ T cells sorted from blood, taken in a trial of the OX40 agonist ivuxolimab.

CDR3 in amino acids: CASSYRSGRVTDTQYF. In DNA form, the CDR3 reads TGTGCCAGCAGTTACCGTAGCGGGAGAGTCACAGATACGCAGTATTTT. The rearrangement links TRBV6-5 to TRBJ2-3; 9 bases line up with TRBD2. This CDR3 has 16 residues. V lost 2 bases to trimming and J lost 2 bases; unmatched junction nucleotides: 5. CDR1 is MNHEY and CDR2 is SVGAGI in the germline V gene.